This T cell receptor beta chain was sequenced for a study of blood T cells in healthy people across ages. Study-wide points: Unknown donor CMV status possibly confounded expanded clonotype changes. Fewer expanded clones and more diversity marked long-lived versus aged donors. TCR beta diversity was tightly associated with the proportion of naive T cells.

This clonotype was seen many times. Its antigen is as yet unknown. CDR3 length equals 13 residues. V trimming: 6 bases; J trimming: 10 bases; junction bases outside the gene matches: 9. From germline, CDR1 is MNHEY and CDR2 SVGEGT. Together with a sample-barcoded 5' primer, a J-beta primer mix was included in a second PCR lasting about 7 to 12 cycles. A template-switch adaptor containing 12 random nucleotides labeled each cDNA molecule. One entry per CDR3 protein, called by TCRdb with MiXCR from the 5' RACE reads. The sample carries roughly 730,000 distinct CDR3 sequences, roughly three fifths recorded once.

This sequence joins TRBV6-2 or TRBV6-3 and TRBJ2-1; TRBD2 agrees at 7 bases. The clonotype was recovered from a man aged 35-49 years in good health. Material for sequencing was blood. As DNA, the CDR3 is TGTGCCAGCAGGACCTCCGGGACTACCGAGCAGTTCTTC. Protein product: CASRTSGTTEQFF.